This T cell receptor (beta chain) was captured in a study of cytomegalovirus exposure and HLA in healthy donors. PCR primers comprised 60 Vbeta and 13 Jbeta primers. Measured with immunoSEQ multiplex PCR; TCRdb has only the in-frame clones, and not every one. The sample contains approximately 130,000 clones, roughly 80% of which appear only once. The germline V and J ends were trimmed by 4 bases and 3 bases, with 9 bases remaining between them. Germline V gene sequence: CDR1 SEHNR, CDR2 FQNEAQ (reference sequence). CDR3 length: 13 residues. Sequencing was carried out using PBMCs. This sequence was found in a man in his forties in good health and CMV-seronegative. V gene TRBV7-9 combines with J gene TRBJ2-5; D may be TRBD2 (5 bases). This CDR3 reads CASSSGSEETQYF. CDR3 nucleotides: TGTGCCAGCAGCTCGGGGTCAGAAGAGACCCAGTACTTC.